This paragraph covers one T cell receptor beta chain sequence. Its antigen is unidentified. This sample includes further DNA sequences coding for the same CDR3. Trimming took off 0 bases at V and 5 bases at J, with 6 bases between the two ends. The CDR3 has 13 residues. From germline, CDR1 is SGDLS and CDR2 YYNGEE. Terminally differentiated effector memory CD45RA+ cells were left out of the naive CD8 fraction, which was CD45RO-negative and positively selected for CCR7. The donors, all of them Caucasian adults, lived in Nashville, Tennessee. The sample is drawn from a study of shared clonotypes between healthy human individuals. The study's findings and limits: Genetic and exposure-history diversity was limited by the small donor number.

Assay used: immunoSEQ multiplex PCR; TCRdb lists only in-frame clones, some missing. There are roughly 2.1 million clones in the sample; around 93% occur only once, and 1.7% lies in the top ten. This TCR derives from a man younger than 35 in good health. Some clones in this sample may be carry-over from other donors' samples. J is TRBJ2-1 and V is TRBV9; D remains unclear. The sequenced sample was naive CD8+ T cells from PBMCs. In DNA form, the CDR3 reads TGTGCCAGCAGCGTAGTGGACGACAATGAGCAGTTCTTC. This gives the protein CASSVVDDNEQFF.